This T cell receptor beta chain was profiled in a study of tumor-infiltrating lymphocytes in primary liver carcinoma. cDNA specific to TCR beta was made from 500 ng of total RNA, with a constant-region primer employed for priming. Investigators got TCR beta libraries out of three nested multiplex PCR rounds, done with slightly modified ARM-PCR. Researchers ran the first two PCR rounds for roughly 11 cycles each with TRBV1-TRBV30 forward primers and a C-beta reverse primer. TCRdb passed the multiplex PCR reads through MiXCR, listing each CDR3 protein once. The table lists around 27,000 distinct CDR3 sequences, around three quarters of them singletons, with 46% in the top ten. V gave up 0 bases and J gave up 2 bases, with 11 bases separating them. This CDR3 has 15 amino acids. Germline CDR1 is SGHTA and CDR2 is FQGNSA. DNA and RNA were both co-extracted from 20-30 mg of bulk tissue that had not been sorted.

V and J are TRBV7-2 and TRBJ2-7; D may match TRBD1 or TRBD2 (5 bases each). The specimen sequenced was liver tumor tissue from sampling region 3. Subset meaning: tumor region T3, left-lateral pole. This TCR derives from a man between 35 and 55 years old with primary liver carcinoma and hepatitis B virus infection. The CDR3 reads CASSLAAGSPYEQYF. The CDR3, as DNA: TGTGCCAGCAGCTTAGCCGCAGGGAGTCCCTACGAGCAGTACTTC.